The source of this T cell receptor (beta chain) is a study of cytomegalovirus exposure and HLA in healthy donors (dated by TCRdb to the late 2010s). Study-wide context: According to an earlier analysis of several hundred of the donors, about 190 million T cells yielded 120 million or so unique TCR beta sequences and 276 Gb of sequence data. Around 320 gigabases of sequencing data and approximately 93 million unique TCR sequences were included in an early release covering several hundred HLA-typed donors. The genetic ancestry cluster associated with self-reported Caucasian donors included about 81% of the 398 genotyped donors. The study was designed to test whether signatures of past pathogen exposure could be identified by cataloging public T cell receptors. The study used immunosequencing to profile the T cell repertoires of some 600 subjects and linked those repertoires to cytomegalovirus serostatus. In addition to the first cohort of several hundred subjects, a separate validation cohort of approximately 130 different subjects was used. To predict cytomegalovirus infection status, the study brought together high-throughput TCR immunosequencing, statistical association of individual TCRs with disease status, and machine learning. To study patterns of TCR occurrence, a later analysis re-analyzed previously published TCR beta repertoires from 650 to 750 donors and added high-resolution HLA genotyping. Rather than using new phenotypic data, the later analysis identified candidate immune exposures from TCR beta sequences and from how often those sequences occurred across donors. An earlier analysis of 500 to 650 of the donors applied high-throughput TCR beta sequencing to assess whether each TCR beta V gene segment acted as functional or pseudogenic. Donor age, sex, ethnicity and CMV serostatus were compiled alongside the repertoire data. A later genetic analysis took genome-wide SNP genotypes for about three fifths of the 666 donors and used that subset as a discovery cohort. Every discovery cohort repertoire had been produced on one sequencing platform. Both class I and class II loci were covered by HLA typing, at four-digit resolution. Typing coverage varied by locus: about 620-640 donors for A, B, C, DRB1 and DQB1; roughly 520 for DQA1; around 610 for DPA1; fewer than 480 for DPB1. Four or five DR-DQ haplotypes were handled as single units for association and clustering because linkage in the cohort was strong. Among about 360 genotyped donors of the cohort, an average of roughly 240,000 unique TCR beta nucleotide sequences were sequenced per donor, 15% to 20% of them non-productive.

Beyond this particular receptor, the publication reports: According to a later analysis, TCR association rates differed among HLA loci, with DRB1 alleles showing the most associated TCRs and HLA-C alleles showing the fewest. A total of 150 to 200 TCR beta chains were listed by the study as associated with cytomegalovirus. In a later analysis, HLA-associated TCR beta chains showed more clonal expansion and lower generation probabilities than non-associated chains that were equally common. A few of the identified cytomegalovirus-associated TCR beta chains were confirmed in vitro to be specific for cytomegalovirus antigens. Assigning TCR associations to individual alleles was difficult when HLA alleles, especially DR and DQ, strongly co-occurred. In both the original and validation cohorts, the classifier was reported to diagnose cytomegalovirus status with high specificity and sensitivity. Linkage disequilibrium might explain the correlated functional status among segregating V segments, but an unknown experimental factor could not be excluded. Several of the top co-occurrence clusters appeared to be linked to parvovirus B19, influenza, CMV and Epstein-Barr virus, according to a later analysis. The sequencing pipeline was judged likely to have produced a cluster of highly shared sequence variants as a technical artifact. In a later analysis, most CMV-associated TCR beta chains were found to appear HLA-restricted, with HLA associations seemingly driven largely by CMV exposure. A later analysis associated 15,000 to 20,000 TCR beta sequences with specific HLA alleles at a false discovery rate of 0.05. It was suggested by the authors that the approach could potentially be generalized to other disease states and immunological phenotypes. Because HLA typing was missing for some donors at each locus, association tests included only the typed subset. A further reported finding was that TCR beta sequences accurately predicted the HLA-A and HLA-B alleles for most subjects in the first cohort. According to a later genetic analysis, donors in an Asian-associated ancestry cluster had fewer N-insertions in productive TCRs than the roughly 660-donor mean. This cohort had only TCR beta chains sequenced, and the lack of alpha or paired-chain data limited which features could be detected. The presence/absence analyses assumed that sequencing depth was roughly uniform across donors, and that assumption may not be true. CMV serostatus was the only immune exposure information available for the cohort. Because counts were too low, seventeen rarely observed V segments, including chromosome 9 orphons, were excluded from the earlier analysis of fewer than 650 of the donors. In an earlier analysis of roughly 500 of the donors, most TCR beta V segments appeared in productive rearrangements about 90% or about 30% of the time, broadly matching IMGT annotations. An association between a missense DCLRE1C variant and V-gene and J-gene trimming of TCR beta chains was found in a later genetic analysis and replicated in an independent cohort. Most TCR sequences were seen in very few donors, while some public TCRs were found in many individuals.

The library was prepared using the immunoSEQ multiplex PCR assay. For the multiplex PCR, a mixture combining 60 forward primers for TCR Vbeta segments and 13 reverse primers for TCR Jbeta segments was used. The CDR3 region of rearranged TCR beta genes was amplified from genomic DNA with a multiplex PCR assay. The Illumina HiSeq System was used to sequence the amplified TCR beta libraries as 87-base-pair reads. Concerning the study's data processing: A later analysis tallied around 80 million unique TCR beta chains across the 610 or so repertoires, and approximately 12 million of those chains were shared by two or more donors. Raw reads were error-corrected and collapsed into unique sequences by a nearest-neighbor algorithm in which closely related sequences were merged to remove PCR and sequencing errors. CDR3 sequences were aligned to IMGT reference sequences to assign V, D and J gene segments. For a sequence to be retained, at least a six-nucleotide match to both a V gene segment and a J gene segment was required. A rearrangement was called productive if the CDR3 had no stop codons and remained in frame with V and J, and every other rearrangement was called non-productive. CDR3 was defined by IMGT convention, running from the second conserved V-encoded cysteine to the conserved J-encoded phenylalanine. In an earlier analysis of more than 550 of the donors, sequences lacking an unambiguous match to a single V gene segment were excluded. An earlier analysis of some 610 of the donors called V segments functional above 56.7% productive rearrangements and segregating when the between-donor standard deviation exceeded 5%. To diagnose cytomegalovirus status from the catalog of TCR beta chain sequences, a statistical classification framework was built. A later analysis assigned V and J genes by comparing TCR nucleotide sequences with IMGT/GENE-DB human TR gene sequences. A later analysis assigned CDR3 sequences and most-parsimonious VDJ recombination scenarios with the TCRdist pipeline. In a later analysis, each TCR beta chain was defined by its CDR3 amino acid sequence together with its V-gene family, and reads lacking a unique V-gene family were excluded. As a way to deal with suspected cross-contamination and a sequencing artifact, a later analysis dropped 592 nucleotide sequences that were highly shared and had low generation probability. In a later analysis, a clonal expansion index for each public chain was calculated from normalized within-repertoire ranks of inferred template counts. A later analysis computed generation probabilities with a VDJ recombination model fitted to out-of-frame rearrangements, and checked the results against IGoR. A later analysis scored TCR-TCR, TCR-HLA and TCR-CMV co-occurrence with hypergeometric tests, applying a repertoire-size bias correction to TCR pairs. A later analysis estimated false discovery rates by permuting HLA or CMV assignments 20 times. In a later analysis, co-occurring TCRs were grouped using DBSCAN, with TCRdist sequence similarity added in when clustering inside HLA-allele-positive subsets. For co-occurrence clustering, repertoires with fewer than 30,000 or more than 120,000 public chains were excluded, along with roughly 5 repertoires with anomalous nucleotide sharing. TCRdb carries this immuneACCESS record with in-frame sequences only. Its versions omit some clonotypes, under half of them owing to an unresolved V gene in the studies checked, with the rest unexplained. The DNA was the basis for D and trimming; V, J and clone size are from that table. The sample includes around 150,000 clones, with around two thirds observed a single time. 1.3% to 1.5% of the sample rests with the top ten.

Turning to this clone: Which antigen it targets is not known. It has no much larger one-base neighbor in the sample; base qualities were not kept.

The cohort consisted of hundreds of healthy bone marrow donors. All cohort members were sampled while nominally healthy, although unrecorded immune exposures were likely present. The donor tested CMV seronegative, placing the donor among the 350 or so seronegative members of the cohort. A peripheral blood sample was collected from each donor, and TCR beta sequencing was performed on peripheral blood mononuclear cells. The Qiagen DNeasy Blood Extraction Kit was used to extract genomic DNA from the blood cell samples. What was sequenced was PBMCs. The source of this sequence is a man aged 45-65 years in good health and CMV-seronegative.

The CDR3: CASSTQQNTEAFF. The nucleotide sequence is given as TGTGCCAGTAGTACCCAACAGAACACTGAAGCTTTCTTT. This receptor chain uses TRBV19 and TRBJ1-1, with no D gene named confidently. There are 13 amino acids in the CDR3, from cysteine to phenylalanine inclusive. Of all the DNA, just the CDR3 is kept, 39 bases in frame from base 1. The CDR1 and CDR2 encoded by the germline V gene (reference sequence) are LNHDA and SQIVND. V and J lose 4 bases and 1 base, and a span of 7 bases separates them.